These T cell receptor beta chains were read from a single sample in a study of control samples from healthy donors and cancer patients. This table comes from immunoSEQ multiplex PCR, and its TCRdb copy is limited to in-frame clones, with some not included. The profile shows about 250,000 clones, around 80% of them singletons. Source material: PBMCs. Receptor source: a woman aged 55-75 years with lung cancer. Each CDR3 is given with its conserved first and last residue. A D gene is named only where the DNA matches it firmly. For some rows the clone size is stated as once, few or many, or as a class when expanded; others skip it.

J gene | D gene | V gene | clone size | CDR3 protein | CDR3 DNA
TRBJ2-7 | . | TRBV6-5 | once | CASSPLPRDSYEQYF | TGTGCCAGCAGTCCGCTGCCTAGGGATTCCTATGAGCAGTACTTC
TRBJ2-2 | . | TRBV3-1/TRBV3-2 | . | CASSNTGELFF | TGTGCCAGCAGTAACACCGGGGAGCTGTTTTTT
TRBJ1-3 | . | TRBV9 | . | CASSVAGAGGNTIYF | TGTGCCAGCAGCGTAGCGGGGGCGGGGGGAAACACCATATATTTT
TRBJ1-1 | . | TRBV28 | once | CASSSPGNQYEAFF | TGTGCCAGCAGCTCCCCCGGGAACCAATATGAAGCTTTCTTT
TRBJ1-6 | . | TRBV27 | . | CASSLGQGDNSPLHF | TGTGCCAGCAGTTTAGGTCAGGGAGATAATTCACCCCTCCACTTT
TRBJ2-1 | . | TRBV2 | . | CASSEVFYNEQFF | TGTGCCAGCAGTGAAGTCTTCTACAATGAGCAGTTCTTC
TRBJ1-6 | TRBD1 | TRBV7-2 | . | CASSQGQGWSPLHF | TGTGCCAGCAGCCAAGGACAGGGTTGGTCACCCCTCCACTTT
TRBJ2-3 | TRBD1 | TRBV11-2 | . | CASSSGQGAFTDTQYF | TGTGCCAGCAGCTCAGGACAGGGGGCCTTCACAGATACGCAGTATTTT
TRBJ1-5 | TRBD1 | TRBV6-5 | . | CASSRQGGQPQHF | TGTGCCAGCAGTAGACAGGGGGGGCAGCCCCAGCATTTT
TRBJ2-5 | TRBD2 | TRBV27 | . | CASSLMWLAGGRETQYF | TGTGCCAGCAGTTTAATGTGGCTAGCGGGAGGGAGGGAGACCCAGTACTTC
TRBJ1-1 | . | TRBV10-3 | once | CAISAGRGRNTEAFF | TGTGCCATCAGTGCAGGTCGAGGCCGGAACACTGAAGCTTTCTTT
TRBJ2-5 | . | TRBV4-1 | few | CASSQLKGEPQYF | TGCGCCAGCAGCCAGTTGAAAGGGGAACCCCAGTACTTC
TRBJ2-1 | TRBD2 | TRBV19 | . | CASSKSTSGTSYNEQFF | TGTGCCAGTAGTAAAAGCACTAGCGGGACCTCCTACAATGAGCAGTTCTTC
TRBJ2-7 | . | TRBV2 | . | CASSDSPISYEQYF | TGTGCCAGCAGTGATAGCCCGATTTCCTACGAGCAGTACTTC
TRBJ1-2 | . | TRBV28 | . | CASQQANYGYTF | TGTGCCAGCCAACAAGCGAACTATGGCTACACCTTC
TRBJ2-2 | TRBD1 | TRBV24-1 | . | CATSTLGQGKTGELFF | TGTGCCACCAGTACCCTGGGACAGGGTAAAACCGGGGAGCTGTTTTTT
TRBJ2-2 | TRBD2 | TRBV30 | once | CAWSAPGLATGELFF | TGTGCCTGGAGTGCACCGGGACTAGCAACCGGGGAGCTGTTTTTT
TRBJ2-7 | . | TRBV7-2 | . | CASSYSRYEQYF | TGTGCCAGCAGCTACTCCCGCTACGAGCAGTACTTC
TRBJ2-4 | . | TRBV11-1 | . | CASSPPAKNIQYF | TGTGCCAGCAGCCCTCCAGCCAAAAACATTCAGTACTTC
TRBJ2-6 | . | TRBV5-1 | . | CASSLRGAGANVLTF | TGCGCCAGCAGCTTGCGGGGTGCTGGGGCCAACGTCCTGACTTTC
TRBJ2-1 | TRBD2 | TRBV7-3 | . | CASSSTTSGVYNEQFF | TGTGCCAGCAGCTCTACGACTAGCGGGGTATACAATGAGCAGTTCTTC
TRBJ1-4 | TRBD1 | TRBV6-5 | . | CASRNRGPANEKLFF | TGTGCCAGCAGGAACAGGGGGCCGGCTAATGAAAAACTGTTTTTT
TRBJ2-3 | . | TRBV30 | . | CAWSAGFSTDTQYF | TGTGCCTGGAGTGCCGGCTTCAGCACAGATACGCAGTATTTT
TRBJ1-4 | . | TRBV2 | . | CASSEEKLFF | TGTGCCAGCAGTGAAGAAAAACTGTTTTTT
TRBJ1-5 | . | TRBV4-1 | . | CASSLDSYSNQPQHF | TGCGCCAGCAGCCTTGACAGCTATAGCAATCAGCCCCAGCATTTT
TRBJ1-1 | TRBD1 | TRBV30 | . | CAWSSGAGQGDTEAFF | TGTGCCTGGAGTTCAGGAGCGGGACAGGGGGACACTGAAGCTTTCTTT
TRBJ1-6 | . | TRBV19 | . | CASSDSYNSPLHF | TGTGCCAGTAGTGACTCCTATAATTCACCCCTCCACTTT
TRBJ2-2 | . | TRBV11-3 | many | CASSLLGPGELFF | TGTGCCAGCAGCTTATTAGGTCCCGGGGAGCTGTTTTTT
TRBJ2-7 | TRBD2 | TRBV19 | . | CASRSRLAASYEQYF | TGTGCCAGTAGATCCCGACTAGCGGCCTCCTACGAGCAGTACTTC
TRBJ2-7 | TRBD1 | TRBV5-1 | . | CASSTTGNSYEQYF | TGCGCCAGCAGCACGACAGGGAACTCCTACGAGCAGTACTTC
TRBJ1-2 | . | TRBV2 | many | CASRTVRRYGYTF | TGTGCCAGCAGGACCGTACGTCGTTATGGCTACACCTTC
TRBJ2-7 | . | TRBV28 | . | CASSLSRVRGSYEQYF | TGTGCCAGCAGTCTCAGTCGGGTCAGGGGATCCTACGAGCAGTACTTC
TRBJ1-1 | . | TRBV11-3 | . | CASSSTGRDDTEAFF | TGTGCCAGCAGCAGTACAGGGAGGGATGACACTGAAGCTTTCTTT
TRBJ2-5 | TRBD1 | TRBV5-4 | . | CASSWTGGGETQYF | TGTGCCAGCAGCTGGACAGGGGGAGGGGAGACCCAGTACTTC
TRBJ2-2 | . | TRBV5-5 | . | CASSFDSYTGELFF | TGTGCCAGCAGCTTTGATAGTTACACCGGGGAGCTGTTTTTT
TRBJ1-3 | . | TRBV28 | . | CASSRRRFGSGNTIYF | TGTGCCAGCAGTCGACGGCGATTCGGATCTGGAAACACCATATATTTT
TRBJ2-4 | . | TRBV12-3/TRBV12-4 | few | CASSLEAGNIQYF | TGTGCCAGCAGTTTAGAGGCAGGGAACATTCAGTACTTC
TRBJ1-2 | TRBD1 | TRBV11-2 | . | CASSPRTGPTDYGYTF | TGTGCCAGCAGCCCAAGGACAGGTCCCACGGACTATGGCTACACCTTC
TRBJ1-5 | TRBD1 | TRBV27 | few | CASSPGTGGGQPQHF | TGTGCCAGCAGTCCGGGGACAGGAGGAGGCCAGCCCCAGCATTTT
TRBJ2-1 | TRBD1 | TRBV5-5 | once | CASDPQGGTEQFF | TGTGCCAGCGACCCTCAAGGGGGCACTGAGCAGTTCTTC
TRBJ2-1 | . | TRBV6-5 | . | CASSYEEGTYNEQFF | TGTGCCAGCAGTTACGAAGAAGGGACCTACAATGAGCAGTTCTTC
TRBJ2-2 | TRBD1 | TRBV11-2 | . | CASSSTGAAGELFF | TGTGCCAGCAGCTCGACAGGGGCGGCCGGGGAGCTGTTTTTT
TRBJ2-5 | TRBD2 | TRBV30 | . | CAWTRAGGRQETQYF | TGTGCCTGGACTCGAGCGGGAGGCCGACAAGAGACCCAGTACTTC
TRBJ1-6 | . | TRBV5-1 | . | CASSLTAAAGLNSPLHF | TGCGCCAGCAGCTTGACGGCGGCCGCGGGGCTTAATTCACCCCTCCACTTT
TRBJ2-1 | . | TRBV14 | few | CASSQRGGSEFF | TGTGCCAGCAGCCAGAGGGGGGGGTCGGAGTTCTTC
TRBJ1-3 | . | TRBV2 | . | CASSAESSGNTIYF | TGTGCCAGCTCGGCCGAGAGCTCTGGAAACACCATATATTTT
TRBJ2-1 | TRBD2 | TRBV7-9 | . | CASSSRLAGGSEQFF | TGTGCCAGCAGCTCCAGACTAGCGGGAGGTAGTGAGCAGTTCTTC
TRBJ2-7 | TRBD1 | TRBV2 | . | CASSPRAGGFYEQYF | TGTGCCAGCAGTCCCCGGGCAGGGGGCTTCTACGAGCAGTACTTC
TRBJ2-5 | TRBD1 | TRBV5-1 | . | CASSSITGTEETQYF | TGCGCCAGCAGCTCAATCACCGGGACAGAAGAGACCCAGTACTTC
TRBJ1-5 | . | TRBV30 | . | CAWGTGWGNQPQHF | TGTGCCTGGGGAACCGGCTGGGGCAATCAGCCCCAGCATTTT
TRBJ2-3 | TRBD2 | TRBV4-2 | . | CASSQELAGGPRADTQYF | TGTGCCAGCAGCCAAGAACTAGCGGGAGGGCCAAGGGCAGATACGCAGTATTTT
TRBJ1-4 | TRBD1 | TRBV24-1 | . | CATSDPTGPEEKLFF | TGTGCCACCAGTGATCCGACAGGGCCTGAGGAAAAACTGTTTTTT
TRBJ1-2 | TRBD1 | TRBV18 | . | CASSPVRGDGYGYTF | TGTGCCAGCTCACCAGTCAGGGGGGATGGATATGGCTACACCTTC
TRBJ1-4 | . | TRBV5-4 | . | CASSLAQGGGEKLFF | TGTGCCAGCAGCTTGGCGCAGGGCGGAGGTGAAAAACTGTTTTTT
TRBJ2-1 | . | TRBV15 | . | CATSTAANNEQFF | TGTGCCACCAGCACGGCTGCTAACAATGAGCAGTTCTTC